A single T cell receptor beta chain is shown here with its context. Antigen: not known. The junction differs from germline at one of its ends, possibly a read error. Donors ranged from roughly 6 to 100 years old and were healthy Caucasians in Russia. The source of the sample is a study of blood T cells in healthy people across ages. Study-wide results and limits: It was the long-lived donors that had more naive CD4+ cells and higher diversity than aged donors. It was held that the diversity estimates obtained from one million T cells were underestimates.

Using a J-beta primer mix together with a sample-barcoded 5' primer, a second PCR was run for roughly 7 to 11 cycles. Every cDNA molecule bore a tag from a template-switch adaptor containing 12 random nucleotides. TCRdb re-called the 5' RACE reads through MiXCR, storing one row per CDR3 protein. The sample yields about 670,000 distinct CDR3 sequences, around 50% seen once. CDR1 is DFQATT, CDR2 SNEGSKA, per germline (reference sequence). This CDR3 spans 16 amino acids. The J gene is TRBJ2-1, the V gene TRBV20-1, with TRBD2 identical over 10 bases. What was sequenced was blood. The sequence was collected from a woman older than 75 in good health. In DNA, the CDR3 is TGCAGTGTTAGAGATCCCAATAGCGGGAGGTCCAATGAGCAGTTCTTC. It specifies CSVRDPNSGRSNEQFF.